This TCR beta chain was identified during a study of cytomegalovirus exposure and HLA in healthy donors (dated by TCRdb to about 2017). For context, the study as a whole: In an earlier analysis of fewer than 750 of the donors, less than 350 Gb of sequence data and roughly 100 million unique TCR beta sequences from roughly 190 million T cells were reported. HLA typing included class I and class II loci at four-digit resolution. The number of donors typed differed by locus, with roughly 629-640 for A, B, C, DRB1 and DQB1, roughly 520 for DQA1, nearly 610 for DPA1, and under 490 for DPB1. To study patterns of TCR occurrence, a later analysis re-analyzed previously published TCR beta repertoires from 650 to 750 donors and added high-resolution HLA genotyping. Because of strong linkage in the cohort, roughly five DR-DQ haplotypes were treated as single units for association and clustering. In an earlier analysis of roughly 540 of the donors, high-throughput TCR beta sequencing was used to judge whether each TCR beta V gene segment behaved as functional or pseudogenic. Using immunosequencing, the study profiled T cell repertoires from around 680 subjects and related those repertoires to cytomegalovirus serostatus. Alongside the repertoire data, information on donor age, sex, ethnicity and CMV serostatus was compiled. Roughly 310 gigabases of sequencing data and around 87 million unique TCR sequences were included in an early release covering roughly 600 HLA-typed donors. The later analysis used no new phenotypic data to find candidate immune exposures, relying instead on TCR beta sequences and their occurrence across donors. The study was designed to test whether signatures of past pathogen exposure could be identified by cataloging public T cell receptors. Along with the approximately 650-subject first cohort, a separate validation cohort of over 90 different subjects was used. Genome-wide SNP genotypes for about 65% of the roughly 700 donors were used in a later genetic analysis, which treated that subset as a discovery cohort. The study combined high-throughput TCR immunosequencing, statistical association of individual TCRs with disease status, and machine learning to predict cytomegalovirus infection status. Among the roughly 400 genotyped donors, 75% to 90% belonged to the genetic ancestry cluster associated with self-reported Caucasian donors. All discovery cohort repertoires had been generated on a single sequencing platform. Across approximately 400 genotyped donors of the cohort, an average of about 220,000 unique TCR beta nucleotide sequences per donor were sequenced, and 15% to 20% of those sequences were non-productive. What the research found in general, with its limitations: A later analysis associated 15,000 to 20,000 TCR beta sequences with specific HLA alleles at a false discovery rate of 0.05. Some IMGT-functional V segments, including TRBV6-2 and TRBV6-3, could not be told apart with the 87-base-pair reads, so those segments were excluded. According to a later analysis, TCR association rates differed among HLA loci, with DRB1 alleles showing the most associated TCRs and HLA-C alleles showing the fewest. When HLA alleles, especially DR and DQ, strongly co-occurred, TCR associations were difficult to assign to individual alleles. While some public TCRs were present in many individuals, most TCR sequences turned up only very rarely across donors. Most CMV-associated TCR beta chains appeared to be HLA-restricted in a later analysis, and the HLA associations seemed to be driven largely by CMV exposure. The presence/absence analyses assumed that sequencing depth was roughly uniform across donors, and that assumption may not be true. A further reported finding was that TCR beta sequences accurately predicted the HLA-A and HLA-B alleles for most subjects in the first cohort. This cohort had only TCR beta chains sequenced, and the lack of alpha or paired-chain data limited which features could be detected. Compared with the roughly 700-donor mean, donors in an Asian-associated ancestry cluster had fewer N-insertions in productive TCRs, according to a later genetic analysis. A cluster of highly shared sequence variants was judged likely to represent a technical artifact of the sequencing pipeline. Three of the identified cytomegalovirus-associated TCR beta chains were confirmed in vitro to be specific for cytomegalovirus antigens. CMV serostatus was the only immune exposure information available for the cohort. The classifier was reported to diagnose cytomegalovirus status with high specificity and sensitivity in both the original and validation cohorts. Because some donors lacked HLA typing at each locus, the association tests relied only on the typed subset. In a later analysis, several top co-occurrence clusters were reported to appear linked to parvovirus B19, influenza, CMV and Epstein-Barr virus. The study listed 164 TCR beta chains as associated with cytomegalovirus. In a later analysis, HLA-associated TCR beta chains were found to be more clonally expanded and to have lower generation probabilities than equally common non-associated chains. It was suggested by the authors that the approach could potentially be generalized to other disease states and immunological phenotypes. An earlier analysis of around 500 of the donors showed that most TCR beta V segments appeared in productive rearrangements either about 87% or about 30% of the time, which broadly matched IMGT annotations. A later genetic analysis associated a missense DCLRE1C variant with V-gene and J-gene trimming of TCR beta chains, and an independent cohort replicated the association. Correlated functional status among segregating V segments might be attributable to linkage disequilibrium, but an unknown experimental factor could not be ruled out. About 17 rarely observed V segments, including chromosome 9 orphons, were excluded from the earlier analysis of approximately 500 of the donors because counts were too low.

CDR1 is given as SGHTA and CDR2 as FQGNSA, both from the germline V gene. CDR3 length: 15 amino acids, cysteine to phenylalanine. Only the CDR3 DNA is retained, 45 bases long and in frame from the first base. V loses 5 bases, J loses 0 bases, and the germline ends lie 13 bases apart. The cohort comprised 666 healthy bone marrow donors. Cohort members were all nominally healthy when sampled, although unrecorded immune exposures were likely present. The donor tested CMV seropositive and was one of the 289 seropositive cohort members. Each donor provided a peripheral blood sample, and peripheral blood mononuclear cells were used for TCR beta sequencing. Genomic DNA extraction from the blood cell samples was performed with the Qiagen DNeasy Blood Extraction Kit. About this clone itself: What antigen it recognizes has not been identified. It has no much larger one-base neighbor in the sample; base qualities were not kept.

Library creation used the immunoSEQ multiplex PCR assay. A mixture of 60 forward primers for TCR Vbeta segments and 13 reverse primers for TCR Jbeta segments was used in the multiplex PCR. The CDR3 region of rearranged TCR beta genes was amplified from genomic DNA with a multiplex PCR assay. The Illumina HiSeq System was used to sequence the amplified TCR beta libraries as 87-base-pair reads. Under the source paper's analysis protocol: A later analysis counted tens of millions of unique TCR beta chains across the 640 or so repertoires, and some 11 million of these chains were shared by at least two donors. Raw reads were error-corrected and collapsed into unique sequences with a nearest-neighbor algorithm that merged closely related sequences to remove PCR and sequencing errors. V, D and J gene segments were assigned by aligning CDR3 sequences to IMGT reference sequences. For a sequence to be retained, at least a six-nucleotide match to both a V gene segment and a J gene segment was required. A rearrangement was called productive if the CDR3 had no stop codons and remained in frame with V and J, and every other rearrangement was called non-productive. CDR3 was defined according to IMGT convention as the region running from the second conserved V-encoded cysteine to the conserved J-encoded phenylalanine. The earlier analysis of some 540 of the donors excluded any sequence lacking an unambiguous match to a single V gene segment. In an earlier analysis of several hundred of the donors, V segments were called functional above 56.7% productive rearrangements and were called segregating when the between-donor standard deviation exceeded 5%. To diagnose cytomegalovirus status from the catalog of TCR beta chain sequences, a statistical classification framework was built. A later analysis assigned V and J genes by comparing TCR nucleotide sequences with IMGT/GENE-DB human TR gene sequences. Using the TCRdist pipeline, a later analysis assigned CDR3 sequences along with most-parsimonious VDJ recombination scenarios. A later analysis defined each TCR beta chain by its CDR3 amino acid sequence plus V-gene family, and excluded reads lacking a unique V-gene family. As a way to deal with suspected cross-contamination and a sequencing artifact, a later analysis dropped 640 or so nucleotide sequences that were highly shared and had low generation probability. A later analysis calculated a clonal expansion index for each public chain from normalized within-repertoire ranks of inferred template counts. In a later analysis, generation probabilities were computed with a VDJ recombination model fitted to out-of-frame rearrangements, and the resulting probabilities were checked against IGoR. Hypergeometric tests were used in a later analysis to score TCR-TCR, TCR-HLA and TCR-CMV co-occurrence, with a repertoire-size bias correction applied to the TCR pairs. False discovery rates were estimated in a later analysis by permuting HLA or CMV assignments 20 times. In a later analysis, co-occurring TCRs were grouped with DBSCAN, and TCRdist sequence similarity was added when clustering was performed within HLA-allele-positive subsets. Co-occurrence clustering excluded repertoires with fewer than 30,000 or more than 120,000 public chains, plus five with anomalous nucleotide sharing. In its TCRdb copy, this immuneACCESS table keeps in-frame sequences only and misses some clones. Where compared with another copy, unresolved V genes explain less than half of these, and the others have no known cause. The V and J calls and clone size are taken from that table; D and trimming were inferred from the DNA. A total of about 93,000 clones appear in this sample, less than 80% of them only once. The ten largest clones add up to approximately 5.8% of the sample.

The V gene is TRBV7-2 and the J gene is TRBJ1-1; the D gene is perhaps TRBD1, on 5 matching bases. The sequenced material came from PBMCs. The clonotype comes from a boy aged 5-17 years in good health and CMV-seropositive. The CDR3 has the sequence CASSLSGGMNTEAFF. The DNA sequence is as follows: TGTGCCAGCAGCCTATCTGGGGGGATGAACACTGAAGCTTTCTTT. Full variable domain (CDR3 extended with the reference TRBV7-2 and TRBJ1-1 proteins): GAGVSQSPSNKVTEKGKDVELRCDPISGHTALYWYRQSLGQGLEFLIYFQGNSAPDKSGLPSDRFSAERTGGSVSTLTIQRTQQEDSAVYLCASSLSGGMNTEAFFGQGTRLTVV.